This is a list of T cell receptor beta chains from one sample in a study of blood T cell repertoires in COVID-19. Sequencing was performed with immunoSEQ multiplex PCR; in TCRdb, only in-frame clones are kept and a portion is missing. The sample includes about 180,000 clones, 70% to 85% of them seen just once. The sample was peripheral blood. The receptors stem from an older man with COVID-19, enrolled during active disease. The CDR3 runs from the conserved cysteine through the conserved F or W. Each record gives: J gene, V gene, clone size, D gene, CDR3 DNA, CDR3 protein. The D gene is left open where the match is weak. Rows give clone size only sometimes, using once, few, many, or a class for an expanded clone.

J: TRBJ1-1
V: TRBV15
size: few
D: .
DNA: TGTGCCACCAGCAGAGCCCAGGGGATGAACACTGAAGCTTTCTTT
CDR3: CATSRAQGMNTEAFF

J: TRBJ2-7
V: TRBV20-1
size: .
D: .
DNA: TGCAGTGCCCGGGAATCCTACGAGCAGTACTTC
CDR3: CSARESYEQYF

J: TRBJ2-7
V: TRBV4-3
size: many
D: TRBD2
DNA: TGCGCCAGCAGCCAAGGACAAGCGGGGAGGAACGAGCAGTACTTC
CDR3: CASSQGQAGRNEQYF

J: TRBJ2-7
V: TRBV19
size: .
D: TRBD1
DNA: TGTGCCAGTAGTGGACAGGGGAAGGACTACGAGCAGTACTTC
CDR3: CASSGQGKDYEQYF

J: TRBJ1-1
V: TRBV5-1
size: .
D: TRBD1
DNA: TGCGCCAGCAGCTTGGACAGGGGAAACACTGAAGCTTTCTTT
CDR3: CASSLDRGNTEAFF

J: TRBJ1-2
V: TRBV6-1
size: .
D: TRBD1
DNA: TGTGCCAGCAGTGAAGTTATTCTAAGGAGACAGGGGGCCTATGGCTACACCTTC
CDR3: CASSEVILRRQGAYGYTF

J: TRBJ1-5
V: TRBV2
size: .
D: TRBD1
DNA: TGTGCCAGCAGTGAAAGGGGGCAGGGTTGGTTTCCCCAGCATTTT
CDR3: CASSERGQGWFPQHF

J: TRBJ2-1
V: TRBV6-5
size: .
D: TRBD1
DNA: TGTGCCAGCAGTCTTTGGACAGGGTCAAATAATGAGCAGTTCTTC
CDR3: CASSLWTGSNNEQFF

J: TRBJ2-7
V: TRBV7-2
size: .
D: TRBD1
DNA: TGTGCCAGCAGCCTCCACAGGGGCACCTACGAGCAGTACTTC
CDR3: CASSLHRGTYEQYF

J: TRBJ2-2
V: TRBV27
size: .
D: .
DNA: TGTGCCAGCAAGGACACGCCGAACACCGGGGAGCTGTTTTTT
CDR3: CASKDTPNTGELFF

J: TRBJ1-1
V: TRBV2
size: .
D: TRBD1
DNA: TGTGCCAGCAGCACAACAGGGGCAGGGAACACTGAAGCTTTCTTT
CDR3: CASSTTGAGNTEAFF

J: TRBJ2-5
V: TRBV3-1/TRBV3-2
size: .
D: .
DNA: TGTGCCAGCAGCCGGTTGGGGGGAGGGGGAAGGGAGACCCAGTACTTC
CDR3: CASSRLGGGGRETQYF

J: TRBJ2-1
V: TRBV6-5
size: .
D: .
DNA: TGTGCCAGCAGCTCGCAAAGGGGGATCTACAATGAGCAGTTCTTC
CDR3: CASSSQRGIYNEQFF

J: TRBJ1-6
V: TRBV7-3
size: .
D: TRBD1
DNA: TGTGCCAGCAGCTTAATGGCGGCAGGGGGTTCACCCCTCCACTTT
CDR3: CASSLMAAGGSPLHF

J: TRBJ2-5
V: TRBV7-3
size: .
D: .
DNA: TGTGCCAGCAGCGCAGGGCCGGGAGAGACCCAGTACTTC
CDR3: CASSAGPGETQYF

J: TRBJ1-1
V: TRBV19
size: .
D: .
DNA: TGTGCCAGTAGTATTCGGGAGAACACTGAAGCTTTCTTT
CDR3: CASSIRENTEAFF

J: TRBJ2-5
V: TRBV19
size: .
D: TRBD2
DNA: TGTGCCAGTAGTATTGGAGCGGGGGGCCCGTACTTC
CDR3: CASSIGAGGPYF

J: TRBJ1-2
V: TRBV23-1
size: .
D: .
DNA: TGCGCCAGCAGTCTCACAGGTATGGCTACGGCCTTC
CDR3: CASSLTGMATAF

J: TRBJ2-1
V: TRBV9
size: .
D: TRBD2
DNA: TGTGCCAGCAGCCCCCATAGCGGGGGGATGTCCTACAATGAGCAGTTCTTC
CDR3: CASSPHSGGMSYNEQFF

J: TRBJ1-1
V: TRBV5-4
size: .
D: .
DNA: TGTGCCAGCAGCTCAAAAAGGACACTAAACACTGAAGCTTTCTTT
CDR3: CASSSKRTLNTEAFF

J: TRBJ2-2
V: TRBV7-8
size: few
D: .
DNA: TGTGCCAGCCTTAGGGGGGGGCAAAACACCGGGGAGCTGTTTTTT
CDR3: CASLRGGQNTGELFF

J: TRBJ1-1
V: TRBV2
size: .
D: .
DNA: TGTGCCAGCAGGAGCACGATGAACACTGAAGCTTTCTTT
CDR3: CASRSTMNTEAFF

J: TRBJ1-2
V: TRBV18
size: few
D: TRBD1
DNA: TGTGCCAGCTCACCAACCCCACAGGGGGACTATGGCTACACCTTC
CDR3: CASSPTPQGDYGYTF

J: TRBJ1-5
V: TRBV7-8
size: .
D: .
DNA: TGTGCCAGCAGCTCTCAAGCAACAGCACCCCAGCATTTT
CDR3: CASSSQATAPQHF

J: TRBJ2-7
V: TRBV5-1
size: .
D: TRBD1
DNA: TGCGCCAGCAGCGCGGCGGGGACAGGACCCTACGAGCAGTACTTC
CDR3: CASSAAGTGPYEQYF

J: TRBJ2-7
V: TRBV2
size: .
D: TRBD1
DNA: TGTGCCAGCGGGGTCGGGACAGGGTTTTCCGAGCAGTACTTC
CDR3: CASGVGTGFSEQYF

J: TRBJ1-2
V: TRBV2
size: .
D: TRBD1
DNA: TGTGCCAGCAGTGAACGAGACAGGGGTAGCTACACCTTC
CDR3: CASSERDRGSYTF

J: TRBJ2-1
V: TRBV5-1
size: .
D: .
DNA: TGCGCCAGCAGCTTGGCTAGGGGGGGTGAGCAGTTCTTC
CDR3: CASSLARGGEQFF

J: TRBJ2-3
V: TRBV5-1
size: .
D: TRBD2
DNA: TGCGCCAGCAGCTTGGGTGGCGGGGGGGCCCCCCGCACAGATACGCAGTATTTT
CDR3: CASSLGGGGAPRTDTQYF

J: TRBJ1-5
V: TRBV19
size: .
D: .
DNA: TGTGCCAGTAGTATAGATCAGGTGGGCATTAGCAATCAGCCCCAGCATTTT
CDR3: CASSIDQVGISNQPQHF

J: TRBJ1-3
V: TRBV12-5
size: few
D: .
DNA: TGTGCTAGTGGTTTGGTACTTTCAGGGCTTGGAAACACCATATATTTT
CDR3: CASGLVLSGLGNTIYF

J: TRBJ1-2
V: TRBV6-6
size: .
D: TRBD1
DNA: TGTGCCAGCAGGGGACAGGTGATTAACTATGGCTACACCTTC
CDR3: CASRGQVINYGYTF

J: TRBJ2-3
V: TRBV18
size: .
D: .
DNA: TGTGCCAGCTCACCCCCCCTTGGTGGGGCGCATGGCCCAGCCACAGATACGCAGTATTTT
CDR3: CASSPPLGGAHGPATDTQYF

J: TRBJ2-2
V: TRBV19
size: .
D: TRBD2
DNA: TGTGCCAGTAGTATAGAGGGCGGGGGGAACACCGGGGAGCTGTTTTTT
CDR3: CASSIEGGGNTGELFF

J: TRBJ2-7
V: TRBV18
size: .
D: TRBD1
DNA: TGTGCCAGCTCACCAGGATGGGACAGGGGATCCTACGAGCAGTACTTC
CDR3: CASSPGWDRGSYEQYF

J: TRBJ2-7
V: TRBV29-1
size: .
D: TRBD1
DNA: TGCAGCGCTGTACAACAGACAGGGTACGAGCAGTACTTC
CDR3: CSAVQQTGYEQYF

J: TRBJ2-2
V: TRBV7-2
size: .
D: TRBD2
DNA: TGTGCCAGCAGCCTGCGATTTTTGAGGGCGGGGGGGCCCGGGGAGCTGTTTTTT
CDR3: CASSLRFLRAGGPGELFF

J: TRBJ1-5
V: TRBV6-5
size: .
D: TRBD1
DNA: TGTGCCAGCAGTTCGACAGGGGTGAGCAATCAGCCCCAGCATTTT
CDR3: CASSSTGVSNQPQHF

J: TRBJ1-4
V: TRBV9
size: few
D: .
DNA: TGTGCCAGCAGCGTAGGTGGGGGGGCGCACGAAAAACTGTTTTTT
CDR3: CASSVGGGAHEKLFF

J: TRBJ1-5
V: TRBV19
size: .
D: .
DNA: TGTGCCAGTAGTACAGGCGATCAGCCCCAGCATTTT
CDR3: CASSTGDQPQHF

J: TRBJ1-5
V: TRBV28
size: .
D: .
DNA: TGTGCCAGCAGTCCAGAGGTCCCAAATCAGCCCCAGCATTTT
CDR3: CASSPEVPNQPQHF

J: TRBJ1-5
V: TRBV18
size: .
D: .
DNA: TGTGCCAGCTCGGGGCAGTATAGCAATCAGCCCCAGCATTTT
CDR3: CASSGQYSNQPQHF

J: TRBJ2-3
V: TRBV27
size: .
D: .
DNA: TGTGCCAGCAGTTTCGTCGGTTCACGAGATACGCAGTATTTT
CDR3: CASSFVGSRDTQYF